A selection of T cell receptor beta chains follows, all from one sample in a study of cytotoxic CD8 clonotypes in ibrutinib-treated CLL. Repertoires were generated with immunoSEQ multiplex PCR, while TCRdb's copy carries only in-frame clones and drops some. This table has more than 200,000 clones, about three quarters appearing once. The sample in question was PBMCs, obtained after 24 months of ibrutinib treatment. The receptors were sampled from a human donor with chronic lymphocytic leukemia. Both conserved end residues are part of each CDR3. Each record gives: CDR3 protein, CDR3 DNA, clone size, J gene, V gene, D gene. The D gene is left open where the match is weak. Not all rows give a size; the values are once, few, many and, for expanded clones, a class.

cdr3_aa: CASSQPGTTEQYF; cdr3_nt: TGTGCCAGCAGCCAGCCAGGGACTACGGAGCAGTACTTC; clone_size: once; j_call: TRBJ2-7; v_call: TRBV5-4; d_call: TRBD2
cdr3_aa: CASSQNSGDTQYF; cdr3_nt: TGTGCCAGCAGCCAGAACTCTGGGGATACGCAGTATTTT; clone_size: -; j_call: TRBJ2-3; v_call: TRBV7-3; d_call: -
cdr3_aa: CAAHGTSNEKLFF; cdr3_nt: TGTGCCGCCCACGGGACCTCAAATGAAAAACTGTTTTTT; clone_size: -; j_call: TRBJ1-4; v_call: TRBV28; d_call: -
cdr3_aa: CASSARQGGNSYEQYF; cdr3_nt: TGTGCCAGCAGCGCCCGACAGGGGGGAAACTCCTACGAGCAGTACTTC; clone_size: -; j_call: TRBJ2-7; v_call: TRBV7-8; d_call: TRBD1
cdr3_aa: CAWSTSLIRGGSTDTQYF; cdr3_nt: TGTGCCTGGAGTACTAGCCTAATCCGGGGGGGAAGCACAGATACGCAGTATTTT; clone_size: -; j_call: TRBJ2-3; v_call: TRBV30; d_call: TRBD2
cdr3_aa: CASSPPLGPIGHVYF; cdr3_nt: TGTGCCAGCTCACCACCCTTGGGACCGATAGGTCATGTCTACTTC; clone_size: -; j_call: TRBJ2-7; v_call: TRBV18; d_call: -
cdr3_aa: CASSLMVGTEAFF; cdr3_nt: TGTGCCAGCAGTTTAATGGTGGGTACTGAAGCTTTCTTT; clone_size: -; j_call: TRBJ1-1; v_call: TRBV27; d_call: -
cdr3_aa: CASRMGQGLIEQYF; cdr3_nt: TGTGCCAGCAGAATGGGACAGGGGTTAATCGAGCAGTACTTC; clone_size: -; j_call: TRBJ2-7; v_call: TRBV6-5; d_call: TRBD1
cdr3_aa: CASSPSAAGGETQYF; cdr3_nt: TGTGCCAGCAGCCCATCCGCTGCGGGAGGGGAGACCCAGTACTTC; clone_size: once; j_call: TRBJ2-5; v_call: TRBV7-9; d_call: TRBD2
cdr3_aa: CASSQDPWIGETQYF; cdr3_nt: TGCGCCAGCAGCCAAGATCCGTGGATTGGGGAGACCCAGTACTTC; clone_size: -; j_call: TRBJ2-5; v_call: TRBV4-3; d_call: -
cdr3_aa: CASSQGTGELFF; cdr3_nt: TGTGCCAGCAGCCAGGGGACCGGGGAGCTGTTTTTT; clone_size: few; j_call: TRBJ2-2; v_call: TRBV7-9; d_call: -
cdr3_aa: CAWSVLAGSSYEQYF; cdr3_nt: TGTGCCTGGAGTGTACTAGCGGGGAGCTCCTACGAGCAGTACTTC; clone_size: -; j_call: TRBJ2-7; v_call: TRBV30; d_call: TRBD2
cdr3_aa: CASSLMTGAYNEQFF; cdr3_nt: TGTGCCAGCAGCTTAATGACGGGGGCATACAATGAGCAGTTCTTC; clone_size: -; j_call: TRBJ2-1; v_call: TRBV7-2; d_call: -
cdr3_aa: CASTPVAGEQYF; cdr3_nt: TGTGCCAGCACCCCCGTCGCGGGCGAGCAGTACTTC; clone_size: -; j_call: TRBJ2-7; v_call: TRBV6-5; d_call: -
cdr3_aa: CASSYGNPVYEQYF; cdr3_nt: TGTGCCAGCAGTTATGGGAACCCGGTCTACGAGCAGTACTTC; clone_size: -; j_call: TRBJ2-7; v_call: TRBV6-6; d_call: -
cdr3_aa: CASSLVDRGTSGANVLTF; cdr3_nt: TGTGCCAGCAGCTTAGTGGATAGGGGTACGTCTGGGGCCAACGTCCTGACTTTC; clone_size: -; j_call: TRBJ2-6; v_call: TRBV7-8; d_call: -
cdr3_aa: CASSLPGQYTTHEQFF; cdr3_nt: TGTGCCAGCAGCCTGCCGGGGCAGTATACTACCCATGAGCAGTTCTTC; clone_size: few; j_call: TRBJ2-1; v_call: TRBV5-4; d_call: -
cdr3_aa: CAIPITRNGYTF; cdr3_nt: TGTGCCATCCCAATAACGCGAAACGGCTACACCTTC; clone_size: -; j_call: TRBJ1-2; v_call: TRBV28; d_call: -
cdr3_aa: CASSLIAGGNEQFF; cdr3_nt: TGTGCCAGCAGCTTAATAGCGGGAGGTAATGAGCAGTTCTTC; clone_size: few; j_call: TRBJ2-1; v_call: TRBV7-3; d_call: TRBD2
cdr3_aa: CASSPGPHAEAFF; cdr3_nt: TGTGCCAGCAGTCCCGGACCCCACGCTGAAGCTTTCTTT; clone_size: -; j_call: TRBJ1-1; v_call: TRBV27; d_call: -
cdr3_aa: CATREQGGADTQYF; cdr3_nt: TGTGCCACTCGGGAACAGGGAGGGGCAGATACGCAGTATTTT; clone_size: -; j_call: TRBJ2-3; v_call: TRBV19; d_call: -
cdr3_aa: CATRRTSGRGDTQYF; cdr3_nt: TGTGCCACCAGGAGGACTAGCGGGAGAGGTGATACGCAGTATTTT; clone_size: once; j_call: TRBJ2-3; v_call: TRBV15; d_call: TRBD2
cdr3_aa: CASSQNLLSTDTQYF; cdr3_nt: TGTGCCAGCAGTCAAAACTTGTTAAGCACAGATACGCAGTATTTT; clone_size: -; j_call: TRBJ2-3; v_call: TRBV27; d_call: -
cdr3_aa: CADRDGDSGANVLTF; cdr3_nt: TGTGCCGACAGAGACGGTGACTCTGGGGCCAACGTCCTGACTTTC; clone_size: -; j_call: TRBJ2-6; v_call: TRBV2; d_call: -
cdr3_aa: CASSLGLAGADEQFF; cdr3_nt: TGTGCCAGCTCTCTAGGACTAGCGGGAGCGGATGAGCAGTTCTTC; clone_size: -; j_call: TRBJ2-1; v_call: TRBV18; d_call: TRBD2
cdr3_aa: CASSRTGGVVAFF; cdr3_nt: TGTGCCAGCAGTCGGACAGGGGGAGTAGTAGCTTTCTTT; clone_size: -; j_call: TRBJ1-1; v_call: TRBV7-9; d_call: TRBD1
cdr3_aa: CASFGLHAMEQFF; cdr3_nt: TGTGCCAGCTTCGGGCTCCACGCAATGGAGCAGTTCTTC; clone_size: -; j_call: TRBJ2-1; v_call: TRBV28; d_call: -
cdr3_aa: CAWSVLGSRGYTF; cdr3_nt: TGTGCCTGGAGTGTACTCGGGAGTCGGGGCTACACCTTC; clone_size: -; j_call: TRBJ1-2; v_call: TRBV30; d_call: -
cdr3_aa: CASSVEFSGELFF; cdr3_nt: TGTGCCAGCAGCGTAGAGTTTTCCGGGGAGCTGTTTTTT; clone_size: -; j_call: TRBJ2-2; v_call: TRBV9; d_call: -
cdr3_aa: CASSLGRSNEQFF; cdr3_nt: TGTGCCAGCAGCTTAGGACGCAGCAATGAGCAGTTCTTC; clone_size: once; j_call: TRBJ2-1; v_call: TRBV7-9; d_call: -
cdr3_aa: CASSIRGTGELFF; cdr3_nt: TGTGCCAGTAGTATACGGGGAACCGGGGAGCTGTTTTTT; clone_size: few; j_call: TRBJ2-2; v_call: TRBV19; d_call: -
cdr3_aa: CATQTGVNTGELFF; cdr3_nt: TGTGCCACCCAGACAGGGGTGAACACCGGGGAGCTGTTTTTT; clone_size: -; j_call: TRBJ2-2; v_call: TRBV6-6; d_call: TRBD1
cdr3_aa: CASSEAWGGQPQHF; cdr3_nt: TGTGCCAGCAGTGAAGCGTGGGGGGGCCAGCCCCAGCATTTT; clone_size: few; j_call: TRBJ1-5; v_call: TRBV2; d_call: -
cdr3_aa: CASRQSLAGGIGEQFF; cdr3_nt: TGTGCCAGCAGGCAATCCCTAGCGGGAGGAATTGGCGAGCAGTTCTTC; clone_size: -; j_call: TRBJ2-1; v_call: TRBV7-3; d_call: TRBD2
cdr3_aa: CASSLGYSGSTYEQYF; cdr3_nt: TGCGCCAGCAGCTTGGGATATAGCGGGAGCACCTACGAGCAGTACTTC; clone_size: -; j_call: TRBJ2-7; v_call: TRBV5-1; d_call: TRBD2
cdr3_aa: CATSKAGTRVHEQFF; cdr3_nt: TGCGCCACTTCTAAAGCCGGGACTAGGGTTCACGAGCAGTTCTTC; clone_size: once; j_call: TRBJ2-1; v_call: TRBV5-1; d_call: TRBD2
cdr3_aa: CASSVDSSSYNEQFF; cdr3_nt: TGTGCCAGCAGCGTCGATAGTAGCTCCTACAATGAGCAGTTCTTC; clone_size: -; j_call: TRBJ2-1; v_call: TRBV7-3; d_call: -
cdr3_aa: CASSYSGVSNQPQHF; cdr3_nt: TGTGCCAGCAGTTACTCGGGGGTTAGCAATCAGCCCCAGCATTTT; clone_size: -; j_call: TRBJ1-5; v_call: TRBV6-5; d_call: -
cdr3_aa: CASSYQGSSTDTQYF; cdr3_nt: TGTGCCAGCAGTTATCAGGGTTCTAGCACAGATACGCAGTATTTT; clone_size: -; j_call: TRBJ2-3; v_call: TRBV6-5; d_call: -
cdr3_aa: CASSSRGLAGYEQYF; cdr3_nt: TGTGCCAGCAGTTCCCGAGGGTTAGCGGGCTACGAGCAGTACTTC; clone_size: -; j_call: TRBJ2-7; v_call: TRBV27; d_call: TRBD2